Following are 8 T cell receptor beta chains from one sample sequenced in a study of blood T cell repertoires in COVID-19. Sequencing was performed with immunoSEQ multiplex PCR; in TCRdb, only in-frame clones are kept and a portion is missing. The data contain 190,000 or so clones, just under 85% of them seen just once; the ten biggest clones take up under 0.95%. Sequenced: peripheral blood. All receptors come from a man in his sixties with COVID-19, enrolled during active disease.

Only a few counts were recorded for this clone. The chain joins TRBV9 to TRBJ1-2, with TRBD1 as a possible D gene (5 bases). Germline V gives CDR1 SGDLS, CDR2 YYNGEE. This CDR3 comprises 15 residues. V was clipped by 0 bases and J by 8 bases, with 17 bases between them. In nucleotides, the CDR3 is TGTGCCAGCAGCGTAGCTGATCGGGGGAGGGGCGGCTACACCTTC. Amino acids: CASSVADRGRGGYTF.

A single count supports this clone. V and J are TRBV29-1 and TRBJ1-1; no clear D. Germline-derived CDR1 and CDR2 are SQVTM and ANQGSEA. CDR3 size: 12 residues. V was pared by 4 bases and J by 4 bases, with 10 bases between. The CDR3 bases are TGCAGCGTTGCGCGGGTAGGCACTGAAGCTTTCTTT. Translating gives CSVARVGTEAFF. Drawing the rest from reference TRBV29-1 and TRBJ1-1, the complete variable domain is SAVISQKPSRDICQRGTSLTIQCQVDSQVTMMFWYRQQPGQSLTLIATANQGSEATYESGFVIDKFPISRPNLTFSTLTVSNMSPEDSSIYLCSVARVGTEAFFGQGTRLTVV.

The chain carries TRBV4-1 and TRBJ2-1; 10 nucleotides align to TRBD2. With V trimmed by 0 bases and J by 10 bases, 6 bases remained unmatched. Germline loops: CDR1 MGHRA, CDR2 YSYEKL. The CDR3 extends over 15 amino acids. The CDR3 is CASSQDQGLAWEQFF. DNA of the CDR3: TGCGCCAGCAGCCAAGATCAGGGACTAGCGTGGGAGCAGTTCTTC.

V usage is TRBV7-2 and J usage is TRBJ2-1, with a weak D call TRBD2 (6 bases). The CDR3 spans 14 residues. V lost 0 bases, J lost 6 bases, and 9 bases lay in between. CDR1 and CDR2 (germline): SGHTA, FQGNSA. The CDR3 DNA sequence: TGTGCCAGCAGCTTAGCGGGAGGCCCCAATGAGCAGTTCTTC. The encoded protein is CASSLAGGPNEQFF.

The chain is built from TRBV7-9 and TRBJ1-1; 7 nucleotides line up with TRBD1. Germline CDR1 and CDR2: SEHNR and FQNEAQ (reference sequence). There are 14 residues in the CDR3. Unmatched junction bases numbered 7, after V lost 5 bases and J lost 4 bases. DNA of the CDR3: TGTGCCAGCAGCGCCCGACAGGGAGGCACTGAAGCTTTCTTT. This sequence encodes CASSARQGGTEAFF.

V is TRBV27 and J is TRBJ2-7, with 8 bases fitting TRBD1. Germline loops: CDR1 MNHEY, CDR2 SMNVEV (reference sequence). J lost 1 base, V lost 3 bases, and 2 bases had no gene match. This CDR3 is 14 amino acids long. As DNA, the CDR3 is TGTGCCAGCAGTTTTCAGGGGGCTTCCTACGAGCAGTACTTC. It is translated as CASSFQGASYEQYF.

The chain joins TRBV9 to TRBJ1-6; a weak D match, TRBD1 (6 bases). The CDR3 totals 15 residues. Trimming removed 0 bases from V and 7 bases from J, with 11 bases in between. Germline CDR1 is SGDLS and CDR2 is YYNGEE. The CDR3, as DNA: TGTGCCAGCAGCGTAGGACAGGCCCCCAATTCACCCCTCCACTTT. This gives the protein CASSVGQAPNSPLHF.

V and J are TRBV10-1 and TRBJ1-6; 9 bases line up with TRBD1. The CDR3 spans 14 residues. Trimming removed 5 bases from V and 7 bases from J; junction bases left unmatched: 3. Germline V gene lookup returns CDR1 WNHNN and CDR2 SYGVQD (reference sequence). Here the CDR3 reads CASSTGTGNSPLHF. CDR3 bases: TGCGCCAGCAGTACAGGGACAGGGAATTCACCCCTCCACTTT.